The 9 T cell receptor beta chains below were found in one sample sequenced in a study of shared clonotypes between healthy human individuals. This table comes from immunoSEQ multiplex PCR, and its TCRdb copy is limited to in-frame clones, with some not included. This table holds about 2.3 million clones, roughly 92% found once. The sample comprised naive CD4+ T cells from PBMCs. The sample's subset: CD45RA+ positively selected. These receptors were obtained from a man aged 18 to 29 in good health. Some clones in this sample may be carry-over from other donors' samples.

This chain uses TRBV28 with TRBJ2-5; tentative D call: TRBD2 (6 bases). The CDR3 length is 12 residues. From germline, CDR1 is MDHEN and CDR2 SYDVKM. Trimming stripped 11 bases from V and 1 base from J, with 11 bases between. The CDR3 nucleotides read TGTGCCGTTGGGACTCCCCAAGAGACCCAGTACTTC. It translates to CAVGTPQETQYF.

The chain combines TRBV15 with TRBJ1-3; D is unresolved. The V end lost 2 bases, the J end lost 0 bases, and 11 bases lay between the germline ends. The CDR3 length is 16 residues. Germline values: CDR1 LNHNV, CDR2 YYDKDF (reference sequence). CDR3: CATSRRGRASGNTIYF. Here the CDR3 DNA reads TGTGCCACCAGCAGACGAGGGAGAGCCTCTGGAAACACCATATATTTT.

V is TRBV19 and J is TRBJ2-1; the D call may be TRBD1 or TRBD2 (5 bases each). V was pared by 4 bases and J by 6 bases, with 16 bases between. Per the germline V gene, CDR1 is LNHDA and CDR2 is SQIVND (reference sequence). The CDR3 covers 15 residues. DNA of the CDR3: TGTGCCAGTAGTACCCAGGGATGGGGGTCCAATGAGCAGTTCTTC. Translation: CASSTQGWGSNEQFF. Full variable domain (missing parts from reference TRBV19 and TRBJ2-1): DGGITQSPKYLFRKEGQNVTLSCEQNLNHDAMYWYRQDPGQGLRLIYYSQIVNDFQKGDIAEGYSVSREKKESFPLTVTSAQKNPTAFYLCASSTQGWGSNEQFFGPGTRLTVL.

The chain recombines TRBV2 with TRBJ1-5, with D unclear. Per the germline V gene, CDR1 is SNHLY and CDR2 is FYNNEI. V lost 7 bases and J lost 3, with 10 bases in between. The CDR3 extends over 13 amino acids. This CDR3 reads CASIFRFNQPQHF. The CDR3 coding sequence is TGTGCCAGCATTTTCAGATTCAATCAGCCCCAGCATTTT. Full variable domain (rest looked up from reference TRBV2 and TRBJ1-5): EPEVTQTPSHQVTQMGQEVILRCVPISNHLYFYWYRQILGQKVEFLVSFYNNEISEKSEIFDDQFSVERPDGSNFTLKIRSTKLEDSAMYFCASIFRFNQPQHFGDGTRLSIL.

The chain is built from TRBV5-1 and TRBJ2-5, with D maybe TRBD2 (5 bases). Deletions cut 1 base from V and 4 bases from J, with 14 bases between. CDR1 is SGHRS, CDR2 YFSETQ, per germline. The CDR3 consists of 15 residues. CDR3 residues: CASSLPTGSAETQYF. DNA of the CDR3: TGCGCCAGCAGCTTGCCGACGGGAAGCGCAGAGACCCAGTACTTC.

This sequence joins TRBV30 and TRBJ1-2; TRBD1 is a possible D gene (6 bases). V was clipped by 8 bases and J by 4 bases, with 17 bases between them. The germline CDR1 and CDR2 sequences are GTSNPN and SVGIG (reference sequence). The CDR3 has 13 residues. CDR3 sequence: CAGPQTGTYGYTF. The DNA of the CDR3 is TGTGCCGGACCTCAAACAGGGACCTATGGCTACACCTTC.

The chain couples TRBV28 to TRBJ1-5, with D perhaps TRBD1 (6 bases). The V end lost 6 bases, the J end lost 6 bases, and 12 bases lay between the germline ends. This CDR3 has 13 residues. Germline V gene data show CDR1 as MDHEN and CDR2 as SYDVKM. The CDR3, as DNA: TGTGCCAGCAGGGTAACAGGGCGTCAGCCCCAGCATTTT. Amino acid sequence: CASRVTGRQPQHF.

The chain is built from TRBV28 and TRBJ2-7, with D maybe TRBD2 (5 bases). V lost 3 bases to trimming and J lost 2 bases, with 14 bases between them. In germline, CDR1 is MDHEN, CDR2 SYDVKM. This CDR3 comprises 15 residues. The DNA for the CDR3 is TGTGCCAGCAGTTTCGGGAATAGTCAGGCCTACGAGCAGTACTTC. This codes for CASSFGNSQAYEQYF. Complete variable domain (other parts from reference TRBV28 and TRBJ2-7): DVKVTQSSRYLVKRTGEKVFLECVQDMDHENMFWYRQDPGLGLRLIYFSYDVKMKEKGDIPEGYSVSREKKERFSLILESASTNQTSMYLCASSFGNSQAYEQYFGPGTRLTVT.

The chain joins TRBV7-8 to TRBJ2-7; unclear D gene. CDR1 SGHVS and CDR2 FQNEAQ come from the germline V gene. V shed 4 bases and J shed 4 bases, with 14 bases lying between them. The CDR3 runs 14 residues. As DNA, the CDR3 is TGTGCCAGCAGCTCAAGGACGCATGCTTACGAGCAGTACTTC. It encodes CASSSRTHAYEQYF.